The 2 T cell receptor beta chains listed next were all sequenced from one sample in a study of Graves' ophthalmopathy and Graves' hyperthyroidism. The sequenced template was RNA, covering the TCR beta CDR3 region. RT-PCR in the first round used HTBI primers; a second-round multiplex PCR followed. Each CDR3 protein gets one entry after TCRdb re-called the multiplex PCR reads with MiXCR. The sample consists of over 450,000 distinct CDR3 sequences, 13% to 15% of them appearing once. Sequenced input: blood. The source is a woman in her twenties or thirties with Graves' ophthalmopathy.

This clonotype was counted at least ten times. The chain uses TRBV5-4 and TRBJ1-3; the D gene is possibly TRBD1 (5 bases). There are 15 residues in the CDR3. Trimming left V 0 bases short and J 5 bases short, with 12 bases between. The V gene's germline CDR1 is SGHNT and CDR2 YYREEE (reference sequence). The CDR3 DNA reads TGTGCCAGCAGCTTGGGGACACCTTTCCGAAACACCATATATTTT. This translates into CASSLGTPFRNTIYF.

This clonotype was counted many times. The V and J genes are TRBV12-3 or TRBV12-4 and TRBJ1-2; D is perhaps TRBD1 (5 bases). This CDR3 is built from 14 residues. V lost 3 bases, J lost 4 bases, and 12 bases lay in between. The CDR3 region has the DNA TGTGCCAGCAGTTTCCGGGGGAGGACCTATGGCTACACCTTC. It is translated as CASSFRGRTYGYTF.